The entry that follows covers one TCR beta chain sequence. The target antigen is unknown. This entry comes from a study of T cells in localized non-small cell lung cancer. CDR3 length equals 12 residues. Germline CDR1 is MNHGY and CDR2 is SAAAGT. V lost 8 bases and J lost 4, with 10 bases in between. Overall study findings and caveats: The greatest T cell clonality was found in uninvolved adjacent lung (higher than in tumor).

Two independent pathologists confirmed no atypia in lung taken at least 2 cm from tumor. This table comes from immunoSEQ multiplex PCR, and its TCRdb copy is limited to in-frame clones, with some not included. The sample shows around 2,000 clones, 20% to 25% of them seen only once. The sequencing here drew on normal lung tissue next to the tumor, taken before any cancer treatment. This sequence joins TRBV6-8 and TRBJ2-3, with D perhaps TRBD2 (6 bases). This TCR derives from a woman aged 35 to 69 with stage II squamous cell lung carcinoma. CDR3 protein: CASQEGADTQYF. CDR3 bases: TGTGCCAGCCAGGAGGGCGCAGATACGCAGTATTTT.